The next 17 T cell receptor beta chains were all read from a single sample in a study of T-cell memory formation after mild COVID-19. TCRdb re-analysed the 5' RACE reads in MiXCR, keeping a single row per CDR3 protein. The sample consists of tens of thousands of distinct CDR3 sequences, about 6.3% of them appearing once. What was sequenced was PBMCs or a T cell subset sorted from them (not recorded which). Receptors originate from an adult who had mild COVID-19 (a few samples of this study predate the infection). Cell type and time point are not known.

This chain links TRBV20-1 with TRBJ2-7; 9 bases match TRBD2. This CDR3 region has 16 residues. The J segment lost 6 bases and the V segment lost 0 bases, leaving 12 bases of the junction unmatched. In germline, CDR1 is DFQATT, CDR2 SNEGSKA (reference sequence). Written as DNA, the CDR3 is TGCAGTGCTAGAGATTGGATCGGTCTAGCGGGATCCGAGCAGTACTTC. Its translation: CSARDWIGLAGSEQYF.

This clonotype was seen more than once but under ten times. In DNA form, the CDR3 reads TGTGCCATCAGTGAGTCGAGTCGCGGCTACACCTTC. Translated: CAISESSRGYTF. The chain carries TRBV10-3 and TRBJ1-2; D is uncertain. Germline CDR1 is ENHRY and CDR2 is SYGVKD. V shed 0 bases and J shed 8 bases, with 7 bases lying between them. The CDR3 extends over 12 amino acids.

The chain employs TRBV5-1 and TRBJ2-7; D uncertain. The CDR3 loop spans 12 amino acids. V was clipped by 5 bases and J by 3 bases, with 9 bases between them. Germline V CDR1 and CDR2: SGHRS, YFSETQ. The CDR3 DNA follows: TGCGCCAGCAGAACCGACGGCTACGAGCAGTACTTC. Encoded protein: CASRTDGYEQYF.

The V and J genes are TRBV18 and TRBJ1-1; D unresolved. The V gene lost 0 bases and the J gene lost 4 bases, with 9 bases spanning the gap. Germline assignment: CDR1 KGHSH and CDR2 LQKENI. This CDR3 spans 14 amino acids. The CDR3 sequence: CASSPPGRGTEAFF. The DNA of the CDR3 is TGTGCCAGCTCACCACCGGGCCGGGGCACTGAAGCTTTCTTT.

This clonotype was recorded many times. Here the CDR3 DNA reads TGCGCCAGCAGCCAAGATTTGGGGGGCCCGAACTATGGCTACACCTTC. Its translation is CASSQDLGGPNYGYTF. The V gene is TRBV4-3, the J gene TRBJ1-2, with D possibly being TRBD1 (6 bases). CDR3 length: 16 amino acids. V was cut by 0 bases and J by 2 bases, with 13 bases left in between. Germline V gene sequence: CDR1 LGHNA, CDR2 YSLEER.

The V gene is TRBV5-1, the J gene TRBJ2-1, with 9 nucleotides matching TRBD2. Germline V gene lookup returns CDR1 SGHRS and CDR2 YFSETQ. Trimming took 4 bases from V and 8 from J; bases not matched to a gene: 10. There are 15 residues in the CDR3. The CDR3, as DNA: TGCGCCAGCAGCGCGGGCGGGGGGGCCTTCGATGAGCAGTTCTTC. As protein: CASSAGGGAFDEQFF.

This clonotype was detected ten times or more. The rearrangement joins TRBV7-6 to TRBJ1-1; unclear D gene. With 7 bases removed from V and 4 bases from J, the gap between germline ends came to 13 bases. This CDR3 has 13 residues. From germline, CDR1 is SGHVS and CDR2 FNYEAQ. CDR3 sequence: CASIGRRSTEAFF. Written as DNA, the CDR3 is TGTGCCAGCATCGGTCGTCGGAGCACTGAAGCTTTCTTT.

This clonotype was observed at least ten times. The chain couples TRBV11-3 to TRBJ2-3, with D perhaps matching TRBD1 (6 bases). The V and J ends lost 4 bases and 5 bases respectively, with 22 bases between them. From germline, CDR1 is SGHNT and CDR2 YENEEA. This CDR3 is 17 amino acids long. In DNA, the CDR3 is TGTGCCAGCAGCTATCCCTCCGGGACACGGGTTTTAGATACGCAGTATTTT. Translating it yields CASSYPSGTRVLDTQYF.

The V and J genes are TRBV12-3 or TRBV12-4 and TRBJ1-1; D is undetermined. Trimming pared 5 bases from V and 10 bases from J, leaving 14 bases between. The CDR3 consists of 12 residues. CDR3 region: CASSDDPLGAFF. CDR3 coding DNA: TGTGCCAGCAGTGACGACCCCCTTGGAGCTTTCTTT.

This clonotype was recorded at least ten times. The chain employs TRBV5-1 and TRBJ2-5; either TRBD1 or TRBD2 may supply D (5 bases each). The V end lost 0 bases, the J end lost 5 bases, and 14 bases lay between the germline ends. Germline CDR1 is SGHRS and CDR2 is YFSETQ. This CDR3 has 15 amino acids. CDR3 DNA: TGCGCCAGCAGCTTGGGAGATCCGGGGCGGGAGACCCAGTACTTC. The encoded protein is CASSLGDPGRETQYF.

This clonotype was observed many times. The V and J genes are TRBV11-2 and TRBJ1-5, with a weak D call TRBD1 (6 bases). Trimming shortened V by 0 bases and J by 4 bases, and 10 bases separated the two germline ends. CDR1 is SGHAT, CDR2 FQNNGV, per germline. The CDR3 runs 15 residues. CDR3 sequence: CASSLDRGVNQPQHF. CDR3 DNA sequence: TGTGCCAGCAGCTTAGATAGGGGGGTAAATCAGCCCCAGCATTTT.

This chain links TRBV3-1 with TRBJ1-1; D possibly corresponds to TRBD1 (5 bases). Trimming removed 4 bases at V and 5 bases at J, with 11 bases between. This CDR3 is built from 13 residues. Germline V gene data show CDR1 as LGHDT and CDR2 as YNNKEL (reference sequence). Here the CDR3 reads CASSRGGETEAFF. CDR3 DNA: TGTGCCAGCAGCCGTGGGGGGGAAACTGAAGCTTTCTTT.

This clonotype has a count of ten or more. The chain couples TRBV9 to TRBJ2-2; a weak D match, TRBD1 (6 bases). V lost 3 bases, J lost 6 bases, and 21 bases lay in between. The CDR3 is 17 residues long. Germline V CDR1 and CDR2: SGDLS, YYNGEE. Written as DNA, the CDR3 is TGTGCCAGCAGCGCCCGAGGCACAGGGAATGTAGCCGGGGAGCTGTTTTTT. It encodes CASSARGTGNVAGELFF. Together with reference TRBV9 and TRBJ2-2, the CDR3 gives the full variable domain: DSGVTQTPKHLITATGQRVTLRCSPRSGDLSVYWYQQSLDQGLQFLIQYYNGEERAKGNILERFSAQQFPDLHSELNLSSLELGDSALYFCASSARGTGNVAGELFFGEGSRLTVL.

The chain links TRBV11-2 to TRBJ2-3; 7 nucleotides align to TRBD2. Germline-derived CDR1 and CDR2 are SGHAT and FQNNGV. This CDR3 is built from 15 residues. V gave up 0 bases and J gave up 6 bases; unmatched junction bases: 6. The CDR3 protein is CASSLDSAGVDTQYF. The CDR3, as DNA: TGTGCCAGCAGCTTAGACTCGGCGGGAGTGGATACGCAGTATTTT.

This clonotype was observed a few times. The CDR3, as DNA: TGTGCCACCGGTATGATGGGCGGGTCCTACAATGAGCAGTTCTTC. Translation gives CATGMMGGSYNEQFF. V is TRBV24-1 and J is TRBJ2-1; D is possibly TRBD2 (5 bases). Trimming took off 9 bases at V and 1 base at J, with 15 bases between the two ends. Germline CDR1 KGHDR, CDR2 SFDVKD. This CDR3 has 15 residues.

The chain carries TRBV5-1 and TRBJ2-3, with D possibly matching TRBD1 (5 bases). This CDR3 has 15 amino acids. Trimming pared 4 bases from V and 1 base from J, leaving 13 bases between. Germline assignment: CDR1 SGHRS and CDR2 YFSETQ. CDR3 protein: CASSPGVGRTDTQYF. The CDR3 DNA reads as TGCGCCAGCAGCCCCGGAGTGGGGCGCACAGATACGCAGTATTTT.

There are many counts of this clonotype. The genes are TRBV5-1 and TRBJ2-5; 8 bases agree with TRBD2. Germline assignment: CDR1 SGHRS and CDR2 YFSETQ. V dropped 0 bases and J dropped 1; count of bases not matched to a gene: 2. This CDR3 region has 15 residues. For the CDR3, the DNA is TGCGCCAGCAGCTTGGGAGCGGGGGCCCAAGAGACCCAGTACTTC. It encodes CASSLGAGAQETQYF.